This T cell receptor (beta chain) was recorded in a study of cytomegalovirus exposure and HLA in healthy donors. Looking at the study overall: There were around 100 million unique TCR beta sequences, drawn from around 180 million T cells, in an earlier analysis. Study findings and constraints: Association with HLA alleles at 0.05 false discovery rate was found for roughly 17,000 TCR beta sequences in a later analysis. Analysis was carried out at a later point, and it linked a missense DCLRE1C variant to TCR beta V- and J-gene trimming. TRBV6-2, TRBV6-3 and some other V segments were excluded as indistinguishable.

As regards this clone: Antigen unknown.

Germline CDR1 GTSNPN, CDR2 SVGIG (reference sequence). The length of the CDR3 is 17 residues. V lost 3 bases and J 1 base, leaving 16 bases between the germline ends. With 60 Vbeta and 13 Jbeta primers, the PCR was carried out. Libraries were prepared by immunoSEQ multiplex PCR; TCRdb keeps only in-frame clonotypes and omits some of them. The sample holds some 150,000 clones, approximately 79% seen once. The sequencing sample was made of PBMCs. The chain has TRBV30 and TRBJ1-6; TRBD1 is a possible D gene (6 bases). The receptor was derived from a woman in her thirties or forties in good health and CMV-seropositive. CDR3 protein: CAWSVGQGSSYNSPLHF. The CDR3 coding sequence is TGTGCCTGGAGCGTCGGGCAGGGGAGTTCCTATAATTCACCCCTCCACTTT.